The clone carrying this T cell receptor beta chain was found a few times. Its antigen is unknown. Via the markers CD45RO/CCR7/CD25/CD127/CD95/CD27, stem cell-like memory, regulatory, central memory and naive CD4+ cells were sorted. This sample is drawn from a study of beta chain features in type 1 diabetes. Whole-study context: Healthy donors resembled patients in age, gender and cell yields. Findings of the study overall: Patients and controls would share equally any PCR tilt toward shorter templates. Across all four CD4+ subsets, people with type 1 diabetes showed modestly shorter TCRB CDR3s. Still unanswered here is whether HLA type influences TCRB rearrangement.

Per germline, CDR1 SGHAT and CDR2 FQDESV (reference sequence). This CDR3 is built from 15 residues. Trimming removed 1 base from V and 10 bases from J, with 17 bases in between. Every bit of the isolated RNA underwent reverse transcription, so sequencing read expressed TCRB transcripts. The table came from immunoSEQ multiplex PCR; TCRdb's copy has only in-frame clones and leaves some out. The sample contains some 350,000 clones, roughly 13% of which appear only once. The sequence was collected from a woman aged 18-29 years with type 1 diabetes. Sequenced sample: naive CD4+ T cells from blood. The chain carries TRBV11-1 and TRBJ2-1, with D possibly matching TRBD2 (7 bases). The CDR3 bases are TGTGCCAGCAGCTTAGAAGGGGGGAGGGCCGCAGAGCAGTTCTTC. Translation: CASSLEGGRAAEQFF.